These 18 T cell receptor beta chains came from one sample sequenced in a study of T cell repertoires in cytomegalovirus infection. These receptors' antigens are unknown. TCRdb re-called the reads through MiXCR, storing one row per CDR3 protein. Of about a million distinct CDR3 sequences listed, around a third are singletons. The input for sequencing was cultured CD8+ T cells from PBMCs, taken from culture after CMV antigen stimulation. These receptors were collected from a human donor in good health (CMV status not recorded). Some clones in this sample may be carry-over from other donors' samples.

This chain uses TRBV6-1 with TRBJ1-2, with D perhaps matching TRBD1 (5 bases). The CDR3 is made up of 12 amino acids. Germline V gene sequence: CDR1 MNHNS, CDR2 SASEGT. The germline V and J ends were trimmed by 8 bases and 7 bases, with 14 bases remaining between them. The CDR3 protein is CASLRQGGGYTF. Written as DNA, the CDR3 is TGTGCCAGCCTCCGCCAGGGCGGTGGCTACACCTTC.

This clonotype was found many times. V and J are TRBV4-1 and TRBJ2-1; the D is unclear. V was cut by 1 base and J by 4 bases, with 14 bases left in between. Germline assignment: CDR1 MGHRA and CDR2 YSYEKL. CDR3 length: 16 residues. CDR3 region: CASSQGMSLGYNEQFF. CDR3 DNA: TGCGCCAGCAGCCAAGGTATGAGCCTAGGGTACAATGAGCAGTTCTTC.

The V and J genes are TRBV9 and TRBJ2-3; D is perhaps TRBD1 (6 bases). The germline V gene encodes CDR1 SGDLS and CDR2 YYNGEE. CDR3 length: 15 amino acids. V was clipped by 4 bases and J by 5 bases, with 17 bases between them. The CDR3 loop reads CASSPLKLTGDTQYF. The CDR3 bases are TGTGCCAGCAGCCCCCTGAAGTTGACAGGAGATACGCAGTATTTT.

This clonotype was detected many times. V gene TRBV18 combines with J gene TRBJ1-2; no clear D. Trimming stripped 0 bases from V and 4 bases from J, with 12 bases between. Germline V gives CDR1 KGHSH, CDR2 LQKENI. CDR3 size: 15 residues. The CDR3 here is CASSPPGGELYGYTF. DNA of the CDR3: TGTGCCAGCTCACCACCCGGCGGGGAACTCTATGGCTACACCTTC.

This clonotype was counted between two and nine times. The chain carries TRBV14 and TRBJ1-2, with 8 bases that match TRBD1. Germline trimming cut 3 bases from V and 0 bases from J; bases unmatched to any gene: 9. The CDR3 has 17 amino acids. Per germline, CDR1 SGHDN and CDR2 FVKESK. CDR3 protein: CASSQIQTGGPNYGYTF. As DNA, the CDR3 is TGTGCCAGCAGCCAGATTCAAACAGGGGGACCTAACTATGGCTACACCTTC.

This clonotype appeared a few times. V usage is TRBV6-5 and J usage is TRBJ2-5, with TRBD1 identical over 11 bases. The CDR3 is made up of 15 amino acids. J was trimmed by 5 bases and V by 6 bases; bases with no gene match: 8. CDR1 and CDR2 (germline): MNHEY, SVGAGI. This chain's CDR3 is CASSFSGTGGETQYF. The DNA of the CDR3 is TGTGCCAGCAGCTTTTCCGGGACAGGGGGTGAGACCCAGTACTTC.

This chain links TRBV15 with TRBJ1-4; weak D call: TRBD1 (6 bases). Germline values: CDR1 LNHNV, CDR2 YYDKDF (reference sequence). The ends were cut back, 0 bases at V and 3 bases at J, with 29 bases in the middle. This CDR3 spans 22 amino acids. Here the CDR3 DNA reads TGTGCCACCAGCAGAGATTTCGGAGAACCAGGGGATAAAATCGGCTCTAATGAAAAACTGTTTTTT. It codes for CATSRDFGEPGDKIGSNEKLFF.

V usage is TRBV7-9 and J usage is TRBJ2-5; D unresolved. Per germline, CDR1 SEHNR and CDR2 FQNEAQ (reference sequence). The V end was cut by 5 bases, the J end by 5 bases, with 9 bases between. This CDR3 contains 12 residues. In DNA form, the CDR3 reads TGTGCCAGCAGCCCCGGGTACGAGACCCAGTACTTC. Translated, it gives CASSPGYETQYF.

This rearrangement joins TRBV5-4 to TRBJ2-3; D assignment may be TRBD1 or TRBD2 (5 bases each). V was cut by 2 bases and J by 0 bases, with 16 bases left in between. Germline CDR1 and CDR2: SGHNT and YYREEE (reference sequence). The CDR3 loop spans 17 amino acids. The CDR3 nucleotides are TGTGCCAGCAGCTTATCAGGGAGTTACTCTAGCACAGATACGCAGTATTTT. This codes for CASSLSGSYSSTDTQYF.

This rearrangement joins TRBV7-8 to TRBJ2-1, with a weak D call TRBD1 (6 bases). The CDR3 is made up of 15 amino acids. CDR1 and CDR2 (germline): SGHVS, FQNEAQ. The ends were cut back, 5 bases at V and 3 bases at J, with 14 bases in the middle. Here the CDR3 reads CASSPRGGIYNEQFF. CDR3 DNA sequence: TGTGCCAGCAGCCCGCGAGGGGGAATCTACAATGAGCAGTTCTTC.

This clonotype was counted ten times or more. The chain has TRBV7-2 and TRBJ1-1; D gene unclear. Germline CDR1 SGHTA, CDR2 FQGNSA. This CDR3 is built from 12 residues. Trimming cost V 3 bases and J 8 bases, with 10 bases left between them. As DNA, the CDR3 is TGTGCCAGCAGCTTCTTTCCGGAAGAAGCTTTCTTT. It codes for CASSFFPEEAFF.

The chain joins TRBV6-5 to TRBJ2-7; 9 bases line up with TRBD2. CDR3 length: 15 amino acids. Trimming at V came to 0 bases and at J to 4 bases, leaving 4 bases not matched to a gene. The germline gives CDR1 MNHEY, CDR2 SVGAGI. The CDR3 spells CASSYSPSGIYEQYV. CDR3 sequence (DNA): TGTGCCAGCAGTTACTCACCTAGCGGGATTTACGAGCAGTACGTC.

The chain carries TRBV2 and TRBJ2-4; D gene uncertain. The germline CDR1 and CDR2 sequences are SNHLY and FYNNEI. CDR3 length: 17 amino acids. Trimming pared 7 bases from V and 0 bases from J, leaving 19 bases between. CDR3 protein: CASTPPDRIIAKNIQYF. In nucleotides, the CDR3 is TGTGCCAGCACCCCTCCTGACCGAATTATAGCCAAAAACATTCAGTACTTC. The variable domain in full, with the rest retrieved from reference TRBV2 and TRBJ2-4, is EPEVTQTPSHQVTQMGQEVILRCVPISNHLYFYWYRQILGQKVEFLVSFYNNEISEKSEIFDDQFSVERPDGSNFTLKIRSTKLEDSAMYFCASTPPDRIIAKNIQYFGAGTRLSVL.

The table lists this clonotype with a few counts. J is TRBJ2-5 and V is TRBV24-1; 11 bases agree with TRBD2. The germline V gene has CDR1 KGHDR and CDR2 SFDVKD. The V segment lost 4 bases and the J segment 4 bases; nucleotides outside the gene matches: 10. The CDR3 totals 17 residues. The chain's CDR3 is CATSDYGTSGASETQYF. CDR3 DNA sequence: TGTGCCACCAGTGACTATGGGACTAGCGGTGCTTCAGAGACCCAGTACTTC.

The chain's CDR3 is CASRPQGRQPQHF. For the CDR3, the DNA is TGTGCCAGCAGACCCCAGGGGCGTCAGCCCCAGCATTTT. The chain employs TRBV6-6 and TRBJ1-5; possibly TRBD1 for D (6 bases). The CDR3 is 13 residues long. Between the trimmed V and J ends, which lost 6 bases and 6 bases, there was a span of 12 bases. The germline V gene encodes CDR1 MNHNY and CDR2 SVGAGI (reference sequence).

The chain recombines TRBV20-1 with TRBJ1-6; possibly TRBD1 for D (5 bases). The germline CDR1 and CDR2 sequences are DFQATT and SNEGSKA (reference sequence). V was pared by 0 bases and J by 3 bases, with 12 bases between. The CDR3 is 16 residues long. The CDR3 sequence: CSARDDSIYYNSPLHF. In DNA, the CDR3 is TGCAGTGCTAGAGACGACAGCATTTACTATAATTCACCCCTCCACTTT.

The chain links TRBV5-6 to TRBJ2-2, with TRBD1 identical over 7 bases. The ends lost 3 bases at V and 1 base at J; junction bases unmatched: 6. Looked up from germline, CDR1 is SGHDT and CDR2 is YYEEEE. This CDR3 is 16 amino acids long. In DNA form, the CDR3 reads TGTGCCAGCAGCTCACCGGGACAGATGAACACCGGGGAGCTGTTTTTT. It codes for CASSSPGQMNTGELFF.

V usage is TRBV27 and J usage is TRBJ2-5; possible D gene TRBD2, 6 bases. The germline V gene has CDR1 MNHEY and CDR2 SMNVEV (reference sequence). The CDR3 has 16 amino acids. V lost 5 bases to trimming and J lost 10 bases, with 26 bases between them. The CDR3 sequence: CASSPSPTSGGRGQYF. The CDR3 nucleotides read TGTGCCAGCAGTCCTTCCCCGACTAGTGGGGGAAGGGGCCAGTACTTC.